This T cell receptor beta chain emerged from a study of early T cells in non-severe SARS-CoV-2 infection. For the study at large: From unsorted whole blood, bulk RNA was sequenced, and the chains remained unpaired. Study observations and caveats: Private and CD4 specificities were missed by VDJdb matching, which favored anti-spike CD8 responses.

Attached unique molecular identifiers marked individual cDNA molecules. One entry per CDR3 protein results from TCRdb running MiXCR on the 5' RACE reads. The sample has tens of thousands of distinct CDR3 sequences; around 6.1% are singletons. As to this clonotype: Its specificity is unknown.

The CDR3 consists of 11 residues. V lost 6 bases and J lost 6, with 6 bases in between. Germline CDR1 MNHEY, CDR2 SVGAGI. Sequencing was performed on whole blood, taken at baseline. The V and J genes are TRBV6-5 and TRBJ2-1; no reliable D call. The TCR was taken from an adult who was a healthcare worker with PCR-confirmed SARS-CoV-2 infection or an uninfected control (not recorded which). CDR3 bases: TGTGCCAGCAGAAACCCCAATGAGCAGTTCTTC. It is translated as CASRNPNEQFF.